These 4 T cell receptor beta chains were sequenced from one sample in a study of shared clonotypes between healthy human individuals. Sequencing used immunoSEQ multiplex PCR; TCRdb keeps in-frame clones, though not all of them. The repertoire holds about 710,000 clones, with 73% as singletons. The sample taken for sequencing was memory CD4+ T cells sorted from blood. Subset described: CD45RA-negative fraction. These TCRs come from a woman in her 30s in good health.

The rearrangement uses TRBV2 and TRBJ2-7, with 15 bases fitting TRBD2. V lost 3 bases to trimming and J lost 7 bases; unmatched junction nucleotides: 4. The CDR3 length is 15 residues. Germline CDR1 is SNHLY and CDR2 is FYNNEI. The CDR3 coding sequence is TGTGCCAGCAGTGAGACGGGACTAGCGGGAGGAGAGCAGTACTTC. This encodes CASSETGLAGGEQYF.

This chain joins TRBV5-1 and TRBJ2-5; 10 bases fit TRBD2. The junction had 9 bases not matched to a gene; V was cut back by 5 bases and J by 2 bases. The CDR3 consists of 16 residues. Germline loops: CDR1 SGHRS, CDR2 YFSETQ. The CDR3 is CASRASPGLAQETQYF. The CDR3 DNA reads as TGCGCCAGCAGAGCCTCACCGGGACTAGCGCAAGAGACCCAGTACTTC.

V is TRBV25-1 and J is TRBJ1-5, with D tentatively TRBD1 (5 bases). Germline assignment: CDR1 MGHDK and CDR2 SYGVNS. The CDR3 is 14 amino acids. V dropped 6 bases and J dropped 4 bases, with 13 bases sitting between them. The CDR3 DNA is TGTGCCAGCAGCCAGATCGGGGGAAATCAGCCCCAGCATTTT. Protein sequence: CASSQIGGNQPQHF.

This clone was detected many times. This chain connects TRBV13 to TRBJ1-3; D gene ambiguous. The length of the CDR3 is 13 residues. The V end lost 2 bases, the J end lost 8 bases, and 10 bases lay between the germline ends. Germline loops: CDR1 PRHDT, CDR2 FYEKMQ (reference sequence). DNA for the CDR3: TGTGCCAGCAGCTTAATAGATAGAGACACCATATATTTT. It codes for CASSLIDRDTIYF.